This T cell receptor beta chain was identified in a study of Tregs in tolerant kidney transplant recipients. Related graft donors supplied nonmyeloablative bone marrow transplants, and mixed chimerism was transient. V trimming: 4 bases; J trimming: 3 bases; junction bases outside the gene matches: 10. This CDR3 spans 15 amino acids. CDR1 is SGHRS, CDR2 YFSETQ, per germline. General study points: Biological reproducibility was not directly addressed, but technical replication error appeared minimal. Expanding Tregs on activated donor B cells appeared to best identify donor-specific TCRbeta clones. Donor-specific Treg expansion exceeded global Treg expansion in tolerant patients, suggesting antigen drive.

For this clone: Its antigen is as yet unknown.

The repertoire was sequenced with immunoSEQ multiplex PCR; TCRdb's copy has only in-frame clones and lacks some. The sample lists around 64,000 clones, 80% to 90% occurring once. The source material was CD4+ T cells from blood (PBMCs), sampled 6 months after the transplant. The J gene is TRBJ2-7, the V gene TRBV5-1, with 7 bases lining up with TRBD1. The receptor's source is a human patient who received a combined kidney and bone marrow transplant. Some T cells may be graft donor cells. CDR3 DNA sequence: TGCGCCAGCAGCCACAACGGCAGGGACAGCTACGAGCAGTACTTC. Its protein is CASSHNGRDSYEQYF.